The clone carrying this T cell receptor (beta chain) was seen at least ten times. What it recognizes is unknown. These data come from a study of T cells in Graves' hyperthyroidism and ophthalmopathy. There were TCR beta CDR3 regions amplified from RNA transcripts. The HTBI set primed first-round TCR CDR3 RT-PCR. TCRdb reanalysed the multiplex PCR reads using MiXCR and keeps one entry per CDR3 protein. The sample has around 300,000 distinct CDR3 sequences, about an eighth seen once; the top ten hold around 7.9%. Study-wide results and caveats: Most clonotypes that expanded in the thyroid above 0.001 also showed up in blood.

The sequencing input was blood. The source is a young woman with Graves' hyperthyroidism that later progressed to Graves' ophthalmopathy.

The CDR3 nucleotides read TGTGCCAGCAGCTCCTGGCAACCGAGCTCCTACAATGAGCAGTTCTTC. It encodes CASSSWQPSSYNEQFF. The gene calls are TRBV7-2 and TRBJ2-1; D is unresolved. The V end was cut by 4 bases, the J end by 0 bases, with 13 bases between. Germline loops: CDR1 SGHTA, CDR2 FQGNSA. The CDR3 length is 16 residues.